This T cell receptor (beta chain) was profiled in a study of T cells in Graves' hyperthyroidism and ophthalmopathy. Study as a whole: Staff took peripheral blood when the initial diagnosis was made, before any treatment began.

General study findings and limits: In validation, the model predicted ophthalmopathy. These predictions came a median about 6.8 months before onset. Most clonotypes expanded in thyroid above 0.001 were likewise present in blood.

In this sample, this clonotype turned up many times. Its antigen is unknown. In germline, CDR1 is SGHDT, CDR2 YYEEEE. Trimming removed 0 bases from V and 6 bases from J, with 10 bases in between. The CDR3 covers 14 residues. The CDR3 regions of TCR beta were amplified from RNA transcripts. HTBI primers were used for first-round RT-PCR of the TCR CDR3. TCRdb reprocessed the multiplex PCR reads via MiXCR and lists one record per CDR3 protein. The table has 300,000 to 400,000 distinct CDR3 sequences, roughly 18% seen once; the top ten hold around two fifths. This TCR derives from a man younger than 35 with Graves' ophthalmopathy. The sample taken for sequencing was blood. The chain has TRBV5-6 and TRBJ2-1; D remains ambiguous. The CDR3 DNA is TGTGCCAGCAGCTTGGAAAGGGTCCGCAATGAGCAGTTCTTC. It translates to CASSLERVRNEQFF. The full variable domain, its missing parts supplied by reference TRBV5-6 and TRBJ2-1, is DAGVTQSPTHLIKTRGQQVTLRCSPKSGHDTVSWYQQALGQGPQFIFQYYEEEERQRGNFPDRFSGHQFPNYSSELNVNALLLGDSALYLCASSLERVRNEQFFGPGTRLTVL.